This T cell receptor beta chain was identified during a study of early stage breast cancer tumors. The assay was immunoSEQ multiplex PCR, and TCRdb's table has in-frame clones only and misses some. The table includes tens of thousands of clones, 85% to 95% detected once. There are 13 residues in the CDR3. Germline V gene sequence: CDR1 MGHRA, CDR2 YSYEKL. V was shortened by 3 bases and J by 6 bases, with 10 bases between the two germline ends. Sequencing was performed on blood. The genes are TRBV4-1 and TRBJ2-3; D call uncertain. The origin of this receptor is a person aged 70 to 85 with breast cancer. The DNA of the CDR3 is TGCGCCAGCAGCCAGGGCCCCGCTGATACGCAGTATTTT. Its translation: CASSQGPADTQYF.